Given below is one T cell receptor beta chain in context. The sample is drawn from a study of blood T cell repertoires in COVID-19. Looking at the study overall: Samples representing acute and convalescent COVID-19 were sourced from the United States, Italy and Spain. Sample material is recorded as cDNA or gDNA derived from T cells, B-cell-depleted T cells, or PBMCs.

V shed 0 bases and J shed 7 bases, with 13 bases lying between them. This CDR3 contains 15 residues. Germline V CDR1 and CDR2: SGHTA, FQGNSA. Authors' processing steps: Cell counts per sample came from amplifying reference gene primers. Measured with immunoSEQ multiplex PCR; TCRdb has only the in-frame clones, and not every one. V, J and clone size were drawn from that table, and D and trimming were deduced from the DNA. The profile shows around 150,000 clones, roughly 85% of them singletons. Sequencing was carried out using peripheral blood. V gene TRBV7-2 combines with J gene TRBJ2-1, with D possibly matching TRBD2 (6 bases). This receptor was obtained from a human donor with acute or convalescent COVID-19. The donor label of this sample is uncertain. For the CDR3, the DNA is TGTGCCAGCAGCTTAGCAGCCAGTGGGGGGAATGAGCAGTTCTTC. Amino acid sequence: CASSLAASGGNEQFF.